This passage covers 10 T cell receptor beta chains from one sample sequenced in a study of diagnostic markers for celiac disease. Following a re-call of the reads, TCRdb has one entry per CDR3 protein and lacks DNA. This sample's clone table lists approximately 250 distinct CDR3 sequences. Sequencing was carried out using either unsorted cells or a sorted T cell fraction (not recorded which). The receptors originated from a human donor. This table probably holds off-target reads from a library built for another chain.

This chain connects TRBV20-1 to TRBJ1-1; the TCRdb D gene call, TRBD1, has no DNA to confirm it. The CDR3 runs 17 residues. CDR1 and CDR2 from the germline V gene are DFQATT and SNEGSKA (reference sequence). CDR3 loop: CSARDGLIGHWNTEAFF.

This clonotype is large by frequency. This chain uses TRBV20-1 with TRBJ2-3; absent DNA, TCRdb's TRBD2 call cannot be checked. Germline values: CDR1 DFQATT, CDR2 SNEGSKA (reference sequence). This CDR3 comprises 15 residues. CDR3 loop: CSARGASGFTDTQYF.

This chain connects TRBV19 to TRBJ2-2. CDR3 length equals 14 residues. Germline lookup yields CDR1 LNHDA and CDR2 SQIVND (reference sequence). The CDR3 sequence: CASSSQTNTGELFF.

V is TRBV12-3 or TRBV12-4 and J is TRBJ1-1; with no DNA, the TCRdb D assignment of TRBD1 cannot be verified. The CDR3 runs to 15 residues. CDR3 loop: CASSLSGVGGTEAFF.

V gene TRBV2 combines with J gene TRBJ1-2; checking the TCRdb D call of TRBD1 is not possible without DNA. The CDR3 length is 13 residues. CDR1 and CDR2 from the germline V gene are SNHLY and FYNNEI. The CDR3 loop is CASRGTEGYGYTF.

This CDR3 is CASSLQGYGYTF. V and J are TRBV7-2 and TRBJ1-2; with no DNA, the TCRdb D assignment of TRBD1 cannot be verified. Germline V CDR1 and CDR2: SGHTA, FQGNSA. The CDR3 is 12 residues long. Together with reference TRBV7-2 and TRBJ1-2, the CDR3 gives the full variable domain: GAGVSQSPSNKVTEKGKDVELRCDPISGHTALYWYRQSLGQGLEFLIYFQGNSAPDKSGLPSDRFSAERTGGSVSTLTIQRTQQEDSAVYLCASSLQGYGYTFGSGTRLTVV.

This clonotype is called medium-sized based on its frequency. The chain links TRBV12-3 or TRBV12-4 to TRBJ1-1; TCRdb's D gene call, TRBD1, goes unchecked for lack of DNA. This CDR3 comprises 13 residues. This CDR3 is CASSFGAGLEAFF.

This chain links TRBV19 with TRBJ1-1; TCRdb's D call of TRBD1 is untestable without DNA. This CDR3 has 16 amino acids. Germline loops: CDR1 LNHDA, CDR2 SQIVND (reference sequence). The chain's CDR3 is CASSRLGTGVNTEAFF.

In terms of frequency, this clonotype is hyperexpanded. This chain links TRBV2 with TRBJ1-1. Germline-derived CDR1 and CDR2 are SNHLY and FYNNEI. The CDR3 covers 13 residues. CDR3 residues: CASRPDSRTEAFF.

This clonotype is medium-sized by frequency. The V and J genes are TRBV20-1 and TRBJ1-2; lacking DNA, the TRBD1 call made by TCRdb goes unchecked. Germline loops: CDR1 DFQATT, CDR2 SNEGSKA (reference sequence). CDR3 length: 12 amino acids. CDR3 loop: CSARDLGGGYTF.